The clone carrying this T cell receptor beta chain was seen repeatedly, ten times or more. This specimen comes from a study of glioma-infiltrating T cells. From germline, CDR1 is LNHDA and CDR2 SQIVND (reference sequence). This CDR3 has 15 amino acids. V was cut by 7 bases and J by 5 bases, with 15 bases left in between. TCR alpha and beta CDR3 regions were amplified from RNA using iRepertoire nested multiplex PCR. TCRdb ran MiXCR on the multiplex PCR reads and lists one entry per CDR3 protein. The sample has approximately 110,000 distinct CDR3 sequences, roughly 24% seen once; the top ten hold nearly 15%.

Sequenced material: glioma tissue, nonneoplastic brain tissue, or PBMCs (not recorded which). The chain recombines TRBV19 with TRBJ1-6; D ambiguous. The receptor comes from a human donor with low-grade glioma or glioblastoma, undergoing nonglioma brain surgery, or in good health (not recorded which). CDR3 sequence reads: CASTSTHGDNSPLHF. The DNA of the CDR3 is TGTGCCAGTACCTCGACACATGGAGATAATTCACCCCTCCACTTT.